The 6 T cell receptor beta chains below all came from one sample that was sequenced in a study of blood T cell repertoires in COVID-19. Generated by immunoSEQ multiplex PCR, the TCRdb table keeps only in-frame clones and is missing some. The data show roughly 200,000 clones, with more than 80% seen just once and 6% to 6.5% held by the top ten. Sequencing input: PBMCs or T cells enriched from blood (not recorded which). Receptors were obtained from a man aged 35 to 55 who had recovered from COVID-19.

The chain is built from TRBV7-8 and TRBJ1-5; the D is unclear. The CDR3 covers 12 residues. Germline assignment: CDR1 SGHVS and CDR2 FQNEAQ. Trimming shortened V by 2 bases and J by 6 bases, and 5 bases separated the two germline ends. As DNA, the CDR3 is TGTGCCAGCAGCTTAAATAGTCAGCCCCAGCATTTT. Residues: CASSLNSQPQHF.

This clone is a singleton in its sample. CDR3: CASSPTSGGSFYQETQYF. CDR3 nucleotide sequence: TGTGCCAGCAGCCCGACTAGCGGGGGGTCTTTTTATCAAGAGACCCAGTACTTC. The rearrangement joins TRBV7-6 to TRBJ2-5; TRBD2 matches 13 bases. V lost 5 bases and J lost 2; bases outside the gene matches: 11. CDR3 size: 18 residues. Germline V lookup: CDR1 SGHVS, CDR2 FNYEAQ. The full variable domain, rest sourced from reference TRBV7-6 and TRBJ2-5, is GAGVSQSPRYKVTKRGQDVALRCDPISGHVSLYWYRQALGQGPEFLTYFNYEAQQDKSGLPNDRFSAERPEGSISTLTIQRTEQRDSAMYRCASSPTSGGSFYQETQYFGPGTRLLVL.

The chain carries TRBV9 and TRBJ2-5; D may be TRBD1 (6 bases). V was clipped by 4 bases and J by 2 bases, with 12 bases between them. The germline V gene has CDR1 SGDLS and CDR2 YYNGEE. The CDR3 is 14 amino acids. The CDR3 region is CASSLEDRQETQYF. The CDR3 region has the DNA TGTGCCAGCAGCCTAGAAGACAGGCAAGAGACCCAGTACTTC.

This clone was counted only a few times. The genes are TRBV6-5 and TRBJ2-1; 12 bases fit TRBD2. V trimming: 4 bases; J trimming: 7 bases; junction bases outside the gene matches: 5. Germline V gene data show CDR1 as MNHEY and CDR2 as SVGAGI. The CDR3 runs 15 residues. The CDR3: CASSSTSGGPNEQFF. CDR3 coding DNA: TGTGCCAGCAGTTCGACTAGCGGGGGCCCTAATGAGCAGTTCTTC.

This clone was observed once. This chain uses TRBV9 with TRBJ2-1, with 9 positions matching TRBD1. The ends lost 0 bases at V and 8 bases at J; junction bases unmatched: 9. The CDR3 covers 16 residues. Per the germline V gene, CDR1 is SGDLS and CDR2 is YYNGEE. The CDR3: CASSVGDRATSHEQFF. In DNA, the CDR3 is TGTGCCAGCAGCGTAGGGGACAGGGCGACGTCCCATGAGCAGTTCTTC.

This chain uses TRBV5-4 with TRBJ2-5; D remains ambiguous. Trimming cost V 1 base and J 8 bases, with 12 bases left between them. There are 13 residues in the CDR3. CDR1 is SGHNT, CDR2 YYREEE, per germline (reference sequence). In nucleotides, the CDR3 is TGTGCCAGCAGCTTGAACGGTGCACGAACCCAGTACTTC. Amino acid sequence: CASSLNGARTQYF.